The sequence of this T cell receptor beta chain was determined in a study of blood T cell repertoires in COVID-19. Only in-frame clones appear in the TCRdb table, and some are missing; sequencing was by immunoSEQ multiplex PCR. In the table there are 30,000 or so clones, about 90% of which are singletons. V was pared by 3 bases and J by 13 bases, with 17 bases between. This CDR3 spans 13 amino acids. Germline V CDR1 and CDR2: SGHNT, YYREEE (reference sequence). The chain uses TRBV5-4 and TRBJ2-1; a possible D gene is TRBD2 (5 bases). The source of this sequence is a human donor in a cohort sampled during active COVID-19. The sequencing sample was made of peripheral blood. CDR3 DNA sequence: TGTGCCAGCAGCTCCCGATTGCCCGGGGATCAGTTCTTC. Translated: CASSSRLPGDQFF.